The 22 T cell receptor beta chains below all came from one sample that was sequenced in a study of shared clonotypes between healthy human individuals. Measured with immunoSEQ multiplex PCR; TCRdb has only the in-frame clones, and not every one. The sample lists hundreds of thousands of clones, roughly 72% occurring once. The specimen sequenced was memory CD4+ T cells sorted from blood. The subset is: CD45RA-negative fraction. All receptors derive from a woman in her 30s in good health.

V is TRBV7-7 and J is TRBJ2-2, with D perhaps matching TRBD1 or TRBD2 (5 bases each). The germline V gene has CDR1 SSHAT and CDR2 FNYEAQ (reference sequence). Trimming left V 5 bases short and J 0 bases short, with 13 bases between. The CDR3 sequence is 16 residues long. DNA of the CDR3: TGTGCCAGCAGCCCCCCCGGGGACGCGAACACCGGGGAGCTGTTTTTT. This sequence encodes CASSPPGDANTGELFF.

In the case of this clone: A much larger clone lies one base from this, so it may be a read error. The rearrangement joins TRBV5-1 to TRBJ2-5; D remains unclear. Germline V CDR1 and CDR2: SGHRS, YFSETQ. CDR3 length equals 11 residues. The CDR3 here is CASRLEETQYF. In DNA form, the CDR3 reads TGCGCCAGCCGCTTGGAAGAGACCCAGTACTTC.

The table lists this clone with a few counts. This rearrangement joins TRBV2 to TRBJ2-7; D possibly matches TRBD1 or TRBD2 (6 bases each). CDR3 length: 13 amino acids. Per germline, CDR1 SNHLY and CDR2 FYNNEI. V was shortened by 1 base and J by 10 bases, with 14 bases between the two germline ends. CDR3 sequence reads: CASSEEGGREQYF. The CDR3 region has the DNA TGTGCCAGCAGTGAAGAAGGGGGGCGTGAACAGTACTTC. The full variable domain, with the rest looked up from reference TRBV2 and TRBJ2-7, is EPEVTQTPSHQVTQMGQEVILRCVPISNHLYFYWYRQILGQKVEFLVSFYNNEISEKSEIFDDQFSVERPDGSNFTLKIRSTKLEDSAMYFCASSEEGGREQYFGPGTRLTVT.

The chain employs TRBV6-6 and TRBJ2-5; D might be TRBD2 (5 bases). This CDR3 comprises 13 residues. Trimming stripped 2 bases from V and 3 bases from J, with 7 bases between. The V gene's germline CDR1 is MNHNY and CDR2 SVGAGI (reference sequence). The CDR3 sequence: CASSYDYKETQYF. DNA for the CDR3: TGTGCCAGCAGTTACGACTACAAAGAGACCCAGTACTTC.

The genes are TRBV19 and TRBJ2-1, with unresolved D. The V end lost 6 bases, the J end lost 0 bases, and 15 bases lay between the germline ends. The CDR3 is 16 amino acids. Per the germline V gene, CDR1 is LNHDA and CDR2 is SQIVND (reference sequence). For the CDR3, the DNA is TGTGCCAGTAGAGCCCTGGCGGCCAGCTCCTACAATGAGCAGTTCTTC. It is translated as CASRALAASSYNEQFF. Looking up the rest from reference TRBV19 and TRBJ2-1 gives the full variable domain: DGGITQSPKYLFRKEGQNVTLSCEQNLNHDAMYWYRQDPGQGLRLIYYSQIVNDFQKGDIAEGYSVSREKKESFPLTVTSAQKNPTAFYLCASRALAASSYNEQFFGPGTRLTVL.

The gene calls are TRBV21-1 and TRBJ2-3; the table's TRBD2 call for D was not verified on the DNA. TRBV21-1 is a known pseudogene. CDR3 size: 14 residues. The CDR3 region has the DNA TGTGCCAGCAGCAAAGGCCCCGCGCCAGATACGCAGTATTTT. Residues: CASSKGPAPDTQYF.

Points on this clone: Other nucleotide sequences in the sample specify the same CDR3. The rearrangement links TRBV5-1 to TRBJ2-7, with 7 nucleotides matching TRBD1. The CDR3 totals 12 residues. The J segment lost 4 bases and the V segment lost 4 bases, leaving 2 bases of the junction unmatched. From germline, CDR1 is SGHRS and CDR2 YFSETQ. The chain's CDR3 is CASSPGGYEQYF. For the CDR3, the DNA is TGCGCCAGCAGCCCAGGGGGTTACGAGCAGTACTTC. The complete variable domain, with remaining parts taken from reference TRBV5-1 and TRBJ2-7, reads KAGVTQTPRYLIKTRGQQVTLSCSPISGHRSVSWYQQTPGQGLQFLFEYFSETQRNKGNFPGRFSGRQFSNSRSEMNVSTLELGDSALYLCASSPGGYEQYFGPGTRLTVT.

V is TRBV19 and J is TRBJ2-1; 8 nucleotides match TRBD2. Germline V lookup: CDR1 LNHDA, CDR2 SQIVND (reference sequence). After removal of 6 bases from V and 2 bases from J, the junction contained 9 bases not matched to a gene. The CDR3 extends over 16 amino acids. CDR3 DNA sequence: TGTGCCAGTAGGGAAGCGGGAGCAGGGGCCTACAATGAGCAGTTCTTC. It translates to CASREAGAGAYNEQFF.

This rearrangement joins TRBV7-9 to TRBJ2-3, with 7 nucleotides matching TRBD2. CDR1 SEHNR and CDR2 FQNEAQ come from the germline V gene (reference sequence). This CDR3 is 16 amino acids long. Losses at the gene ends were 1 base for V and 3 bases for J; bases not matched to a gene: 7. The CDR3 region is CASSLGWVAGTDTQYF. The CDR3 DNA reads as TGTGCCAGCAGCTTAGGGTGGGTAGCGGGTACAGATACGCAGTATTTT.

The genes are TRBV18 and TRBJ2-1; 11 bases match TRBD2. Trimming at V came to 2 bases and at J to 9 bases, leaving 6 bases not matched to a gene. The germline gives CDR1 KGHSH, CDR2 LQKENI. The CDR3 runs 15 residues. The CDR3 here is CASSPAASGRSEQFF. In DNA form, the CDR3 reads TGTGCCAGCTCACCAGCGGCTAGCGGGAGGTCTGAGCAGTTCTTC. The full variable domain, its missing parts supplied by reference TRBV18 and TRBJ2-1, is NAGVMQNPRHLVRRRGQEARLRCSPMKGHSHVYWYRQLPEEGLKFMVYLQKENIIDESGMPKERFSAEFPKEGPSILRIQQVVRGDSAAYFCASSPAASGRSEQFFGPGTRLTVL.

V gene TRBV7-8 combines with J gene TRBJ1-5; TRBD1 agrees at 7 bases. Germline lookup yields CDR1 SGHVS and CDR2 FQNEAQ. This CDR3 comprises 17 residues. Trimming at V came to 5 bases and at J to 0 bases, leaving 10 bases not matched to a gene. CDR3 region: CASSPNQGGFSNQPQHF. The CDR3 nucleotides read TGTGCCAGCAGCCCCAATCAGGGGGGCTTTAGCAATCAGCCCCAGCATTTT.

This sequence joins TRBV6-5 and TRBJ1-1; tentative D call: TRBD1 (5 bases). CDR1 is MNHEY, CDR2 SVGAGI, per germline. Trimming cost V 5 bases and J 10 bases, with 14 bases left between them. This CDR3 spans 12 amino acids. The CDR3 protein is CASSGPREAAFF. The DNA for the CDR3 is TGTGCCAGCAGTGGACCCAGGGAGGCAGCTTTCTTT.

V gene TRBV14 combines with J gene TRBJ2-7, with 8 bases fitting TRBD2. The CDR3 contains 15 residues. Germline CDR1 and CDR2: SGHDN and FVKESK. V shed 4 bases, J shed 4 bases, and the junction held 9 bases outside the gene matches. The CDR3 bases are TGTGCCAGCAGCCGCGGGGGGAGAGGGATGTACGAGCAGTACTTC. This encodes CASSRGGRGMYEQYF. Variable domain in full (rest from reference TRBV14 and TRBJ2-7): EAGVTQFPSHSVIEKGQTVTLRCDPISGHDNLYWYRRVMGKEIKFLLHFVKESKQDESGMPNNRFLAERTGGTYSTLKVQPAELEDSGVYFCASSRGGRGMYEQYFGPGTRLTVT.

This clone showed up just a few times. Within the sample, other DNA sequences also encode this same CDR3. This sequence joins TRBV10-1 and TRBJ1-2; D gene unclear. CDR1 WNHNN and CDR2 SYGVQD come from the germline V gene (reference sequence). The CDR3 has 13 amino acids. V was clipped by 0 bases and J by 3 bases, with 5 bases between them. CDR3 in amino acids: CASSESGYYGYTF. CDR3 nucleotide sequence: TGCGCCAGCAGTGAGTCAGGGTACTATGGCTACACCTTC.

The chain employs TRBV25-1 and TRBJ2-7, with D perhaps matching TRBD2 (6 bases). The germline CDR1 and CDR2 sequences are MGHDK and SYGVNS. This CDR3 spans 14 amino acids. V was shortened by 3 bases and J by 0 bases, with 9 bases between the two germline ends. DNA of the CDR3: TGTGCCAGCAGTGATCGGGGACTCTCCTACGAGCAGTACTTC. Translation: CASSDRGLSYEQYF.

The chain joins TRBV28 to TRBJ1-2; D unresolved. Germline V gene sequence: CDR1 MDHEN, CDR2 SYDVKM. The CDR3 has 11 residues. Trimming shortened V by 6 bases and J by 5 bases, and 7 bases separated the two germline ends. CDR3 bases: TGTGCCAGCAGCCACGCTTATGGCTACACCTTC. It codes for CASSHAYGYTF.

J is TRBJ2-1 and V is TRBV7-2; D is ambiguous. Germline CDR1 and CDR2: SGHTA and FQGNSA. The CDR3 runs to 15 residues. V shed 3 bases and J shed 0 bases, with 9 bases lying between them. In DNA, the CDR3 is TGTGCCAGCAGCTTTAGGAAAAACTCCTACAATGAGCAGTTCTTC. Amino acids: CASSFRKNSYNEQFF.

V and J are TRBV19 and TRBJ1-5; 9 bases align to TRBD1. The germline gives CDR1 LNHDA, CDR2 SQIVND (reference sequence). V was pared by 10 bases and J by 0 bases, with 4 bases of the junction left unmatched. CDR3 length: 14 amino acids. Here the CDR3 reads CATNRGHSNQPQHF. The CDR3 DNA reads TGTGCCACTAACAGGGGGCATAGCAATCAGCCCCAGCATTTT. Drawing the rest from reference TRBV19 and TRBJ1-5, the complete variable domain is DGGITQSPKYLFRKEGQNVTLSCEQNLNHDAMYWYRQDPGQGLRLIYYSQIVNDFQKGDIAEGYSVSREKKESFPLTVTSAQKNPTAFYLCATNRGHSNQPQHFGDGTRLSIL.

The rearrangement joins TRBV4-2 to TRBJ2-7; TRBD2 aligns across 11 bases. In germline, CDR1 is LGHNA, CDR2 YNFKEQ. V gave up 1 base and J gave up 5 bases; unmatched junction bases: 7. The CDR3 loop spans 16 amino acids. Here the CDR3 reads CASSQATTSGIDEQYF. CDR3 DNA: TGTGCCAGCAGCCAAGCTACGACTAGCGGGATCGACGAGCAGTACTTC.

V is TRBV18 and J is TRBJ2-7; TRBD1 matches 8 bases. The germline V gene encodes CDR1 KGHSH and CDR2 LQKENI. CDR3 length: 14 amino acids. Germline trimming cut 5 bases from V and 3 bases from J; bases unmatched to any gene: 6. The chain's CDR3 is CASSAQGVLYEQYF. The CDR3 DNA follows: TGTGCCAGCTCAGCACAGGGGGTTCTCTACGAGCAGTACTTC.

CDR3 protein: CASSLVRGAIETQYF. CDR3 nucleotide sequence: TGTGCCAGCAGCTTAGTGCGGGGGGCTATAGAGACCCAGTACTTC. The rearrangement joins TRBV7-9 to TRBJ2-5, with TRBD2 identical over 8 bases. Germline-derived CDR1 and CDR2 are SEHNR and FQNEAQ (reference sequence). Trimming removed 1 base from V and 4 bases from J; junction bases left unmatched: 5. CDR3 size: 15 residues. Drawing the rest from reference TRBV7-9 and TRBJ2-5, the complete variable domain is DTGVSQNPRHKITKRGQNVTFRCDPISEHNRLYWYRQTLGQGPEFLTYFQNEAQLEKSRLLSDRFSAERPKGSFSTLEIQRTEQGDSAMYLCASSLVRGAIETQYFGPGTRLLVL.

This chain uses TRBV28 with TRBJ2-4, with D perhaps assigned TRBD1 or TRBD2 (5 bases each). The CDR3 spans 14 residues. V was clipped by 7 bases and J by 4 bases, with 14 bases between them. The V gene's germline CDR1 is MDHEN and CDR2 SYDVKM. The CDR3 loop is CASTQSGQKNIQYF. CDR3 nucleotides: TGTGCCAGCACCCAATCGGGGCAGAAAAACATTCAGTACTTC.